This T cell receptor (beta chain) was sequenced in a study of metastatic and nonmetastatic thyroid tumors. Study summary: Repertoire data that came from the blood and tumor or nodule tissue of malignant and benign thyroid patients were compared. Study-level points and caveats: When malignant thyroid tumors were compared with benign nodules, TCR beta diversity was reportedly significantly higher in the malignant tumors. This held in both blood and tumor samples.

There are 15 residues in the CDR3. Germline CDR1 is SGHAT and CDR2 is FQNNGV. The V and J ends lost 7 bases and 4 bases respectively, with 19 bases between them. Patients were all untreated before their thyroid surgery. Per the original data handling: For papillary thyroid cancer, a distant-metastasis classifier was constructed from CDR3 differences observed across clinicopathological groups. TCRdb recomputed clones from the PCR reads via MiXCR. The authors' filters were not applied to this entry. The sample holds more than 12,000 clones; 25% to 30% are singletons and the top ten take roughly half. A note on this clone: Its cognate antigen is unknown.

Sequenced: tumor tissue. This chain uses TRBV11-2 with TRBJ1-2; no firm D call. The TCR sequence derives from a male donor with papillary thyroid cancer or a benign thyroid nodule (not recorded which). Some clones in this sample may be carry-over from other donors' samples. The CDR3 DNA is TGTGCCAGCATGGCTGGACCTACTAACCTCTATGGCTACACCTTC. Its translation: CASMAGPTNLYGYTF.